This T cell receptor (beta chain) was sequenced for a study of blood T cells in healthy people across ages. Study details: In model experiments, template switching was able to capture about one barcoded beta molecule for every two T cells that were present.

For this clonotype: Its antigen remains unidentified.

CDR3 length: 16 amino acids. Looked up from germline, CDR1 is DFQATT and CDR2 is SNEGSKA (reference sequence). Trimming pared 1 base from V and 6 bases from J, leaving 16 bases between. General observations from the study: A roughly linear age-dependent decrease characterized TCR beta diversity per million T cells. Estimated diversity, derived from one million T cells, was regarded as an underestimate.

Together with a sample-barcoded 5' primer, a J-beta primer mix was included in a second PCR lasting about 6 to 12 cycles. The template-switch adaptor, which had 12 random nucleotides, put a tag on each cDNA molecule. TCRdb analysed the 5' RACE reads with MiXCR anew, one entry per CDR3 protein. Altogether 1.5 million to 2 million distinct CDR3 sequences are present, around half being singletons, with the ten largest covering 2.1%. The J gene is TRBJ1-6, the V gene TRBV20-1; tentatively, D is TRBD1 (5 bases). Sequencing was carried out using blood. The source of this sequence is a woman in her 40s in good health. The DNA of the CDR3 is TGCAGTGCTAGAGGTTTAGGGAGACAGCTTAATTCACCCCTCCACTTT. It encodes CSARGLGRQLNSPLHF.